These T cell receptor beta chains were read from a single sample in a study of vaccination and CD4 T cells after COVID-19. The antigens of these receptors remain unknown. TCRdb fed the PCR reads into MiXCR, producing one record per CDR3 protein. The sample shows 15,000 or so distinct CDR3 sequences, almost 60% of them seen only once. The sequenced sample consisted of CD4+ T cells from blood, cultured in vitro. All receptors derive from a human donor who had recovered from COVID-19. The CDR3 runs from the conserved cysteine through the conserved F or W. Each record gives: CDR3 DNA, CDR3 protein, V gene, J gene, CDR3 length, D gene, clone size. D genes are given only for firm matches. A clone size is listed for some rows: how often the clone was seen (once, few, many), or a class if it is expanded.

cdr3_nt: TGTGCCTGGAGTGTTAGGGGTTTCCAGCCCCAGCATTTT
cdr3_aa: CAWSVRGFQPQHF
v_call: TRBV30
j_call: TRBJ1-5
cdr3_length: 13
d_call: NA
clone_size: NA

cdr3_nt: TGTGCCAGCGGACCGGACCGGGACTCAATTTCCTACGAGCAGTACTTC
cdr3_aa: CASGPDRDSISYEQYF
v_call: TRBV6-1
j_call: TRBJ2-7
cdr3_length: 16
d_call: NA
clone_size: NA

cdr3_nt: TGTGCCAGCAGCCCACAGGGGGGGCGGGCCGGGGAGCTGTTTTTT
cdr3_aa: CASSPQGGRAGELFF
v_call: TRBV4-2
j_call: TRBJ2-2
cdr3_length: 15
d_call: NA
clone_size: NA

cdr3_nt: TGTGCCAGTACCTCCGGGACAGGGCCGGATCAGCCCCAGCATTTT
cdr3_aa: CASTSGTGPDQPQHF
v_call: TRBV19
j_call: TRBJ1-5
cdr3_length: 15
d_call: TRBD1
clone_size: NA

cdr3_nt: TGTGCCACCAGTAACAAGAGCTCCTACAATGAGCAGTTCTTC
cdr3_aa: CATSNKSSYNEQFF
v_call: TRBV24-1
j_call: TRBJ2-1
cdr3_length: 14
d_call: NA
clone_size: once

cdr3_nt: TGTGCCAGCTGTGCGGACAGTAAGACTGAAGCTTTCTTT
cdr3_aa: CASCADSKTEAFF
v_call: TRBV7-3
j_call: TRBJ1-1
cdr3_length: 13
d_call: NA
clone_size: NA

cdr3_nt: TGTGCCAGCAGCTTGGCCAGGCAGCCCCAGCATTTT
cdr3_aa: CASSLARQPQHF
v_call: TRBV5-8
j_call: TRBJ1-5
cdr3_length: 12
d_call: NA
clone_size: NA

cdr3_nt: TGCAGTGCTATGCCGGGACTAGCAACAGATACGCAGTATTTT
cdr3_aa: CSAMPGLATDTQYF
v_call: TRBV20-1
j_call: TRBJ2-3
cdr3_length: 14
d_call: TRBD2
clone_size: few

cdr3_nt: TGTGCCAGCAGCTACCGGACAGGGTGGACCGGGGAGCTGTTTTTT
cdr3_aa: CASSYRTGWTGELFF
v_call: TRBV7-3
j_call: TRBJ2-2
cdr3_length: 15
d_call: TRBD1
clone_size: NA

cdr3_nt: TGTGCCAGCAGCCAAGGACAGGGGTTATGGTATGGCTACACCTTC
cdr3_aa: CASSQGQGLWYGYTF
v_call: TRBV11-3
j_call: TRBJ1-2
cdr3_length: 15
d_call: TRBD1
clone_size: NA

cdr3_nt: TGTGCCAGCAGGGAGAACAGTTATGGCTACACCTTC
cdr3_aa: CASRENSYGYTF
v_call: TRBV2
j_call: TRBJ1-2
cdr3_length: 12
d_call: NA
clone_size: NA

cdr3_nt: TGTGCCAGCAGCTTACAGCCGAACACTGAAGCTTTCTTT
cdr3_aa: CASSLQPNTEAFF
v_call: TRBV7-2
j_call: TRBJ1-1
cdr3_length: 13
d_call: NA
clone_size: NA

cdr3_nt: TGCAGTGCTAGAAATCGGGAGACCCAGTACTTC
cdr3_aa: CSARNRETQYF
v_call: TRBV20-1
j_call: TRBJ2-5
cdr3_length: 11
d_call: NA
clone_size: few

cdr3_nt: TGTGCCAGCAGCCCCCGGCCCTGGTTGGATGAGCAGTTCTTC
cdr3_aa: CASSPRPWLDEQFF
v_call: TRBV7-3
j_call: TRBJ2-1
cdr3_length: 14
d_call: NA
clone_size: few

cdr3_nt: TGTGCCATCAGTGAGGTAACGGGAGCCTATGGCTACACCTTC
cdr3_aa: CAISEVTGAYGYTF
v_call: TRBV10-3
j_call: TRBJ1-2
cdr3_length: 14
d_call: NA
clone_size: NA

cdr3_nt: TGTGCCAGTATTAGTATGGGGATGACAGGGAGAATCGGTAACTATGGCTACACCTTC
cdr3_aa: CASISMGMTGRIGNYGYTF
v_call: TRBV19
j_call: TRBJ1-2
cdr3_length: 19
d_call: TRBD1
clone_size: few

cdr3_nt: TGTGCCAGCAGCGGGCTAGCGGGGCCTTTGAGGGTGACAGATACGCAGTATTTT
cdr3_aa: CASSGLAGPLRVTDTQYF
v_call: TRBV11-3
j_call: TRBJ2-3
cdr3_length: 18
d_call: TRBD2
clone_size: NA

cdr3_nt: TGCGCCAGCAGCTTTACTACAGCTACTGAAGCTTTCTTT
cdr3_aa: CASSFTTATEAFF
v_call: TRBV5-1
j_call: TRBJ1-1
cdr3_length: 13
d_call: NA
clone_size: NA

cdr3_nt: TGTGCCAGCAGCCTCTATGGACAGTTCACCTTC
cdr3_aa: CASSLYGQFTF
v_call: TRBV16
j_call: TRBJ1-2
cdr3_length: 11
d_call: NA
clone_size: few

cdr3_nt: TGTGCCAGCAGTGACTGGAACAGGGGCGGTGGCTACACCTTC
cdr3_aa: CASSDWNRGGGYTF
v_call: TRBV6-4
j_call: TRBJ1-2
cdr3_length: 14
d_call: TRBD1
clone_size: NA

cdr3_nt: TGCAGTGCTAGGAAGGTAGCAAGCAATGAGCAGTTCTTC
cdr3_aa: CSARKVASNEQFF
v_call: TRBV20-1
j_call: TRBJ2-1
cdr3_length: 13
d_call: NA
clone_size: NA

cdr3_nt: TGTGCCAGCAGTTTATACTCGACAGAGCGCGGCTACACCTTC
cdr3_aa: CASSLYSTERGYTF
v_call: TRBV12-3/TRBV12-4
j_call: TRBJ1-2
cdr3_length: 14
d_call: NA
clone_size: few

cdr3_nt: TGTGCCAGCAGTGAGTACGGGAGGGCCGTTTTCGGGGAGACCCAGTACTTC
cdr3_aa: CASSEYGRAVFGETQYF
v_call: TRBV2
j_call: TRBJ2-5
cdr3_length: 17
d_call: TRBD2
clone_size: NA

cdr3_nt: TGCAGCGCCCGGGACGGCGGGCGATTCGTGAACACTGAAGCTTTCTTT
cdr3_aa: CSARDGGRFVNTEAFF
v_call: TRBV29-1
j_call: TRBJ1-1
cdr3_length: 16
d_call: NA
clone_size: once

cdr3_nt: TGTGCCAGCAGCTCGGACCTAGCGGGAGACTTCCTTAGCACAGATACGCAGTATTTT
cdr3_aa: CASSSDLAGDFLSTDTQYF
v_call: TRBV5-6
j_call: TRBJ2-3
cdr3_length: 19
d_call: TRBD2
clone_size: NA

cdr3_nt: TGTGCCAGCAGCCACCAAGAAGAGACCCAGTACTTC
cdr3_aa: CASSHQEETQYF
v_call: TRBV6-1
j_call: TRBJ2-5
cdr3_length: 12
d_call: NA
clone_size: NA

cdr3_nt: TGCAGTGCTTACAGGGGGTATGGCTACACCTTC
cdr3_aa: CSAYRGYGYTF
v_call: TRBV20-1
j_call: TRBJ1-2
cdr3_length: 11
d_call: TRBD1
clone_size: few

cdr3_nt: TGCAGTGCTAGAGATCCGGCACAGGGGGGGGAGACCCAGTACTTC
cdr3_aa: CSARDPAQGGETQYF
v_call: TRBV20-1
j_call: TRBJ2-5
cdr3_length: 15
d_call: NA
clone_size: NA

cdr3_nt: TGTGCCAGCAGCTCCCTTCGAAGTACAGATACGCAGTATTTT
cdr3_aa: CASSSLRSTDTQYF
v_call: TRBV11-3
j_call: TRBJ2-3
cdr3_length: 14
d_call: NA
clone_size: medium-sized

cdr3_nt: TGTGCCAGCAGCTTAGGTAGCGGGAGGGCCGAGACCCAGTACTTC
cdr3_aa: CASSLGSGRAETQYF
v_call: TRBV7-3
j_call: TRBJ2-5
cdr3_length: 15
d_call: TRBD2
clone_size: NA

cdr3_nt: TGTGCCAGCAGCAGGGACAGCTCCTATGGCTACACCTTC
cdr3_aa: CASSRDSSYGYTF
v_call: TRBV7-9
j_call: TRBJ1-2
cdr3_length: 13
d_call: TRBD1
clone_size: few

cdr3_nt: TGTGCCAGCAGTTCTCACGCACCTCCAACGCAGTATTTT
cdr3_aa: CASSSHAPPTQYF
v_call: TRBV6-5
j_call: TRBJ2-3
cdr3_length: 13
d_call: NA
clone_size: few

cdr3_nt: TGCGCCAGCAGCCGCAACGAGGGCTCTGGGGCCAACGTCCTGACTTTC
cdr3_aa: CASSRNEGSGANVLTF
v_call: TRBV4-1
j_call: TRBJ2-6
cdr3_length: 16
d_call: NA
clone_size: NA

cdr3_nt: TGTGCCAGCAGCTTCGAACAGGGAGGTTCACCCCTCCACTTT
cdr3_aa: CASSFEQGGSPLHF
v_call: TRBV7-9
j_call: TRBJ1-6
cdr3_length: 14
d_call: NA
clone_size: NA

cdr3_nt: TGTGCCAGCAGCTCGGGACGGATTCGCACAGATACGCAGTATTTT
cdr3_aa: CASSSGRIRTDTQYF
v_call: TRBV5-3
j_call: TRBJ2-3
cdr3_length: 15
d_call: NA
clone_size: NA

cdr3_nt: TGTGCCAGCAGCTCAAAAGATACGCAGTATTTT
cdr3_aa: CASSSKDTQYF
v_call: TRBV7-9
j_call: TRBJ2-3
cdr3_length: 11
d_call: NA
clone_size: NA

cdr3_nt: TGTGCCAGCAGCTTAGCTGGGGGTCGGGGAAGCAATCAGCCCCAGCATTTT
cdr3_aa: CASSLAGGRGSNQPQHF
v_call: TRBV11-2
j_call: TRBJ1-5
cdr3_length: 17
d_call: NA
clone_size: NA

cdr3_nt: TGTGCCAGCAGTTACTCGGGGCTAGCGGGAGCGTACGAGCAGTACTTC
cdr3_aa: CASSYSGLAGAYEQYF
v_call: TRBV6-5
j_call: TRBJ2-7
cdr3_length: 16
d_call: TRBD2
clone_size: NA

cdr3_nt: TGTGCCAGCAGTGAAGCGGGGGGAGGGGACACTGAAGCTTTCTTT
cdr3_aa: CASSEAGGGDTEAFF
v_call: TRBV2
j_call: TRBJ1-1
cdr3_length: 15
d_call: NA
clone_size: NA

cdr3_nt: TGTGCCAGCAGCTTAGTTACAGGAACCTATGGCTACACCTTC
cdr3_aa: CASSLVTGTYGYTF
v_call: TRBV7-8
j_call: TRBJ1-2
cdr3_length: 14
d_call: NA
clone_size: few

cdr3_nt: TGTGCCAGCAGTTTATCCTGGACAGGGGATTCACCCCTCCACTTT
cdr3_aa: CASSLSWTGDSPLHF
v_call: TRBV27
j_call: TRBJ1-6
cdr3_length: 15
d_call: TRBD1
clone_size: NA

cdr3_nt: TGTGCCAGTAGTATGGGAACAGGGTCTGGAAACACCATATATTTT
cdr3_aa: CASSMGTGSGNTIYF
v_call: TRBV19
j_call: TRBJ1-3
cdr3_length: 15
d_call: NA
clone_size: NA

cdr3_nt: TGTGCCAGCAGCCACTGGACAGGGAAAATCTATTCACCCCTCCACTTT
cdr3_aa: CASSHWTGKIYSPLHF
v_call: TRBV7-9
j_call: TRBJ1-6
cdr3_length: 16
d_call: TRBD1
clone_size: once

cdr3_nt: TGCAGTGCTAGCCTGACCACTCACGGGGCCACTGAAGCTTTCTTT
cdr3_aa: CSASLTTHGATEAFF
v_call: TRBV20-1
j_call: TRBJ1-1
cdr3_length: 15
d_call: NA
clone_size: NA

cdr3_nt: TGCGCCAGCAGCAGGACAGGGGGCGAGGACTATGGCTACACCTTC
cdr3_aa: CASSRTGGEDYGYTF
v_call: TRBV5-1
j_call: TRBJ1-2
cdr3_length: 15
d_call: TRBD1
clone_size: NA

cdr3_nt: TGTGCCACCAGCAAAAACTGGGGGGTTCAAGAGACCCAGTACTTC
cdr3_aa: CATSKNWGVQETQYF
v_call: TRBV15
j_call: TRBJ2-5
cdr3_length: 15
d_call: NA
clone_size: NA

cdr3_nt: TGTGCCATCAGTGAGAGAGGCGGGGGCACTGAAGCTTTCTTT
cdr3_aa: CAISERGGGTEAFF
v_call: TRBV10-3
j_call: TRBJ1-1
cdr3_length: 14
d_call: NA
clone_size: NA

cdr3_nt: TGTGCCAGCAGTTACGGGGGTGGCTACACCTTC
cdr3_aa: CASSYGGGYTF
v_call: TRBV6-5
j_call: TRBJ1-2
cdr3_length: 11
d_call: NA
clone_size: NA

cdr3_nt: TGTGCCAGCAGCTATAGGGACTCCTACACAGATACGCAGTATTTT
cdr3_aa: CASSYRDSYTDTQYF
v_call: TRBV7-9
j_call: TRBJ2-3
cdr3_length: 15
d_call: NA
clone_size: NA